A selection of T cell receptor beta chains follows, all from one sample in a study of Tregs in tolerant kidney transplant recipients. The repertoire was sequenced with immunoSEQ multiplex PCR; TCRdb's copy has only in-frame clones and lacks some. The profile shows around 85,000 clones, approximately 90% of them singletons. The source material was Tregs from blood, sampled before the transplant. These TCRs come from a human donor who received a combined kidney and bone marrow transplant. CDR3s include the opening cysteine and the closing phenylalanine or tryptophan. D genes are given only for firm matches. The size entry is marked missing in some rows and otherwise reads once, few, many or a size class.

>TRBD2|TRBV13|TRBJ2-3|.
CASSLGAGGLSTDTQYF
TGTGCCAGCAGCCTAGGAGCGGGAGGGCTGAGTACAGATACGCAGTATTTT
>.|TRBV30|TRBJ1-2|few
CAWSGGGKKVDYGYTF
TGTGCCTGGAGTGGAGGGGGGAAGAAGGTGGACTATGGCTACACCTTC
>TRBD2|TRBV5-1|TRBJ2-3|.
CASSLNPAGDTDTQYF
TGCGCCAGCAGCCTTAATCCGGCGGGGGACACAGATACGCAGTATTTT
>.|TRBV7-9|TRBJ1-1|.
CASSLQQNTEAFF
TGTGCCAGCAGCTTGCAGCAAAACACTGAAGCTTTCTTT
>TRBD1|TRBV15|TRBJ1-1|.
CATRGQYTEAFF
TGTGCCACCAGGGGACAGTACACTGAAGCTTTCTTT
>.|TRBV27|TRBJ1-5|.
CASSLGWGHQPQHF
TGTGCCAGCAGTTTGGGGTGGGGTCACCAGCCCCAGCATTTT
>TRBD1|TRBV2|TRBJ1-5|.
CASSEARTGWGEPQHF
TGTGCCAGCAGTGAAGCGAGGACAGGGTGGGGGGAGCCCCAGCATTTT
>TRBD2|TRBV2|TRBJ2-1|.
CASSPSGRVTYNEQFF
TGTGCCAGCAGTCCTAGCGGGAGGGTGACCTACAATGAGCAGTTCTTC
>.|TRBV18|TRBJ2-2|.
CASSLYTRENTGELFF
TGTGCCAGCTCACTATATACCAGGGAGAACACCGGGGAGCTGTTTTTT
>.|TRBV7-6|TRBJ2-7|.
CASSLNRDEQYF
TGTGCCAGCAGCCTAAACAGGGACGAGCAGTACTTC